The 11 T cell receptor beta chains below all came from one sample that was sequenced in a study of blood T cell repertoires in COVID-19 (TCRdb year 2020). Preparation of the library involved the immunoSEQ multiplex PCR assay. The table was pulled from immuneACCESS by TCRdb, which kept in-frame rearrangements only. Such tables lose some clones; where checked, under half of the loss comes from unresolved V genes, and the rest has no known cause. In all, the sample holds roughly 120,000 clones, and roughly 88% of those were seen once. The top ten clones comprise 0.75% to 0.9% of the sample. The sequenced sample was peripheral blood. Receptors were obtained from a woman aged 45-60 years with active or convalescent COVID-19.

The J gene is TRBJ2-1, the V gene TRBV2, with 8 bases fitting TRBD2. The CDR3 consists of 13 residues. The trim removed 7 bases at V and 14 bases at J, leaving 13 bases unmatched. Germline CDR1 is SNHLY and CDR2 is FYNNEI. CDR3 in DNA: TGTGCCAGCAACGTCGGGAGGGCCGAGTGGGAGTTCTTC. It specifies CASNVGRAEWEFF.

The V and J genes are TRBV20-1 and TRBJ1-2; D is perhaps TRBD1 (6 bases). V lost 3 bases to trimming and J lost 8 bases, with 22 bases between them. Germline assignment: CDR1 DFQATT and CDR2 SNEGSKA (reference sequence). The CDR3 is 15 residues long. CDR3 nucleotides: TGCAGTGCTAGTACGCTCGACAGGAGGTACGGGGGCTACACCTTC. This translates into CSASTLDRRYGGYTF.

The chain's CDR3 is CASSLLAGVDNEQFF. The CDR3 DNA reads as TGTGCCAGCAGTTTGCTAGCGGGGGTCGACAATGAGCAGTTCTTC. The chain recombines TRBV28 with TRBJ2-1, with TRBD2 identical over 10 bases. The V segment lost 3 bases and the J segment 5 bases; nucleotides outside the gene matches: 4. This CDR3 spans 15 amino acids. Germline CDR1 reads MDHEN; CDR2 reads SYDVKM.

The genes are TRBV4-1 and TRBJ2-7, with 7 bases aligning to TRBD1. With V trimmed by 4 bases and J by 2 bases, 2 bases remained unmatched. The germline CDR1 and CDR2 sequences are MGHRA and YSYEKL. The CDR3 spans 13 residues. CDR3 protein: CASSRGTAYEQYF. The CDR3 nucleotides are TGCGCCAGCAGCCGGGGGACAGCCTACGAGCAGTACTTC.

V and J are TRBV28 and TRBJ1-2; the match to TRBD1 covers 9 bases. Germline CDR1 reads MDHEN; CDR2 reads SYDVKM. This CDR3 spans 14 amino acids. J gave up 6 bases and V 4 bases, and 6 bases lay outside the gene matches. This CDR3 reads CASSSGQGVHGYTF. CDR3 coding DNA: TGTGCCAGCAGTTCGGGACAGGGCGTACATGGCTACACCTTC.

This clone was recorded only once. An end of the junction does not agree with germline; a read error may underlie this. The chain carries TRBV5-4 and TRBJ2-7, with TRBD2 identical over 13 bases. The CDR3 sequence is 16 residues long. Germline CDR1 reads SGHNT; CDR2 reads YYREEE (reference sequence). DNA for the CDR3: TGTGCCAGCAGCCAAAGAACTAGCGGGAGGGCCTATGAGCAGTACTTC. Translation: CASSQRTSGRAYEQYF. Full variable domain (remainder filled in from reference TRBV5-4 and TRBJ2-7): ETGVTQSPTHLIKTRGQQVTLRCSSQSGHNTVSWYQQALGQGPQFIFQYYREEENGRGNFPPRFSGLQFPNYSSELNVNALELDDSALYLCASSQRTSGRAYEQYFGPGTRLTVT.

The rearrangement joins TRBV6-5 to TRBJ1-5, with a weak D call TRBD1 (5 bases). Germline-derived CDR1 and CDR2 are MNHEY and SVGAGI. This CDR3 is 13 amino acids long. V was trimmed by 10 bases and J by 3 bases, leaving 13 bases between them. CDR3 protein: CATSRADNQPQHF. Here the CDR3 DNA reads TGTGCCACCTCCAGGGCGGACAATCAGCCCCAGCATTTT.

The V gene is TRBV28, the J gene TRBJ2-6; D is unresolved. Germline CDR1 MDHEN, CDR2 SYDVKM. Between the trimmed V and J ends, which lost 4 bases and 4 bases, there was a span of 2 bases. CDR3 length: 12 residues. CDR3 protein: CASSSGANVLTF. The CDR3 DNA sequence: TGTGCCAGCAGTTCGGGGGCCAACGTCCTGACTTTC.

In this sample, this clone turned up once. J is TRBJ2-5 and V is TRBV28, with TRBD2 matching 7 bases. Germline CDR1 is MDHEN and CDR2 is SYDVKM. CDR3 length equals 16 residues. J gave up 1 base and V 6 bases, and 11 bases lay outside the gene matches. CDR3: CASSLTSAPSQETQYF. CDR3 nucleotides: TGTGCCAGCAGCCTTACTAGCGCCCCTTCCCAAGAGACCCAGTACTTC.

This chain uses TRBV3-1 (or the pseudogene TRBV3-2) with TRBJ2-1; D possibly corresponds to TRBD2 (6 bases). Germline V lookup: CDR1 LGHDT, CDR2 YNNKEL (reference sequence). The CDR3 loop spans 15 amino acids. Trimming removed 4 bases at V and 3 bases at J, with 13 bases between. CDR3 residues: CASSRRDSFYNEQFF. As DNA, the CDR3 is TGTGCCAGCAGCCGCCGGGACTCTTTCTACAATGAGCAGTTCTTC.

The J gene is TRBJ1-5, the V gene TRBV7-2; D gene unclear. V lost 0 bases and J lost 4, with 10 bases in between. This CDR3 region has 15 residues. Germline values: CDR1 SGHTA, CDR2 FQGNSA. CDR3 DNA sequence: TGTGCCAGCAGCTTAGCGGGTGGGGAGAATCAGCCCCAGCATTTT. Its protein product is CASSLAGGENQPQHF.